Presented here are 12 T cell receptor beta chains from one specimen sequenced in a study of cytomegalovirus exposure and HLA in healthy donors. The PCR contained 60 Vbeta and 13 Jbeta primers. Method: immunoSEQ multiplex PCR; TCRdb's copy keeps in-frame clones and lacks some. There are roughly 99,000 clones in the sample; around 80% occur only once, and about 3.5% lies in the top ten. The specimen was PBMCs. The receptor source for this set is a male donor in good health and CMV-seropositive.

The chain carries TRBV7-9 and TRBJ1-1; D is possibly TRBD1 (5 bases). With 4 bases removed from V and 9 bases from J, the gap between germline ends came to 9 bases. Germline V gene data show CDR1 as SEHNR and CDR2 as FQNEAQ (reference sequence). CDR3 length: 11 residues. CDR3 amino acids: CASSSTDKAFF. The CDR3 region has the DNA TGTGCCAGCAGCTCCACGGACAAAGCTTTCTTT.

A few counts support this clone. The CDR3 DNA is TGTGCCAGCAGTTCGGGACAGGGCTATGGCTACACCTTC. It encodes CASSSGQGYGYTF. The chain carries TRBV27 and TRBJ1-2; 9 bases agree with TRBD1. Looked up from germline, CDR1 is MNHEY and CDR2 is SMNVEV (reference sequence). The junction had 1 base not matched to a gene; V was cut back by 4 bases and J by 4 bases. The CDR3 contains 13 residues.

The gene calls are TRBV2 and TRBJ2-5; D is possibly TRBD2 (6 bases). The V end lost 7 bases, the J end lost 2 bases, and 17 bases lay between the germline ends. Germline-derived CDR1 and CDR2 are SNHLY and FYNNEI. This CDR3 is 15 amino acids long. The CDR3 DNA follows: TGTGCCAGCAAGCTCGACGGGGGTGGACAAGAGACCCAGTACTTC. Protein product: CASKLDGGGQETQYF.

The chain combines TRBV6-5 with TRBJ1-1; D ambiguous. Germline CDR1 MNHEY, CDR2 SVGAGI. V was cut by 2 bases and J by 5 bases, with 18 bases left in between. This CDR3 region has 16 residues. For the CDR3, the DNA is TGTGCCAGCAGTTACAGAGTGGGGAGTGGAAATACTGAAGCTTTCTTT. It encodes CASSYRVGSGNTEAFF.

V and J are TRBV29-1 and TRBJ1-1, with D tentatively TRBD1 (5 bases). Germline values: CDR1 SQVTM, CDR2 ANQGSEA. V lost 3 bases to trimming and J lost 4 bases, with 12 bases between them. The CDR3 runs to 13 residues. The CDR3 DNA sequence: TGCAGCGTTGAGGGGGAGGGGAGCACTGAAGCTTTCTTT. This codes for CSVEGEGSTEAFF. Full variable domain (missing parts from reference TRBV29-1 and TRBJ1-1): SAVISQKPSRDICQRGTSLTIQCQVDSQVTMMFWYRQQPGQSLTLIATANQGSEATYESGFVIDKFPISRPNLTFSTLTVSNMSPEDSSIYLCSVEGEGSTEAFFGQGTRLTVV.

This sequence joins TRBV7-2 and TRBJ2-1; 7 bases align to TRBD2. Trimming removed 0 bases from V and 4 bases from J; junction bases left unmatched: 3. This CDR3 comprises 15 residues. CDR1 is SGHTA and CDR2 is FQGNSA in the germline V gene. The CDR3 nucleotides read TGTGCCAGCAGCTTAGCGGGGGGGACTTACAATGAGCAGTTCTTC. Translation: CASSLAGGTYNEQFF.

V gene TRBV30 combines with J gene TRBJ1-1; 10 nucleotides align to TRBD1. Trimming took 3 bases from V and 0 from J; bases not matched to a gene: 4. In germline, CDR1 is GTSNPN, CDR2 SVGIG (reference sequence). CDR3 size: 15 residues. This chain's CDR3 is CAWRDRGRVNTEAFF. CDR3 DNA: TGTGCCTGGAGAGACAGGGGGCGCGTGAACACTGAAGCTTTCTTT. Filled out from reference TRBV30 and TRBJ1-1, the complete variable domain reads SQTIHQWPATLVQPVGSPLSLECTVEGTSNPNLYWYRQAAGRGLQLLFYSVGIGQISSEVPQNLSASRPQDRQFILSSKKLLLSDSGFYLCAWRDRGRVNTEAFFGQGTRLTVV.

This clone was seen just once. This chain links TRBV11-2 with TRBJ2-3; 13 bases map to TRBD2. V was pared by 3 bases and J by 5 bases, with 2 bases of the junction left unmatched. Germline assignment: CDR1 SGHAT and CDR2 FQNNGV. This CDR3 is built from 15 residues. The CDR3 bases are TGTGCCAGCAGCTTCGGACTAGCGGGGGTAGATACGCAGTATTTT. This gives the protein CASSFGLAGVDTQYF.

The J gene is TRBJ2-1, the V gene TRBV11-2, with 7 nucleotides matching TRBD1. The J segment lost 5 bases and the V segment lost 2 bases, leaving 9 bases of the junction unmatched. Germline assignment: CDR1 SGHAT and CDR2 FQNNGV. The CDR3 extends over 16 amino acids. The CDR3 spells CASSLRAGGRNNEQFF. The CDR3 nucleotides read TGTGCCAGCAGCTTAAGAGCAGGGGGAAGAAACAATGAGCAGTTCTTC.

This chain links TRBV7-2 with TRBJ2-2; 8 bases map to TRBD1. This CDR3 spans 15 amino acids. The germline V gene encodes CDR1 SGHTA and CDR2 FQGNSA. The junction had 3 bases not matched to a gene; V was cut back by 2 bases and J by 4 bases. This CDR3 reads CASSLRQGSTGELFF. CDR3 DNA: TGTGCCAGCAGCTTAAGACAGGGGAGCACCGGGGAGCTGTTTTTT.

In this sample, this clone turned up a few times. The chain carries TRBV5-1 and TRBJ1-4; 11 positions agree with TRBD1. Germline CDR1 SGHRS, CDR2 YFSETQ. Trimming took 4 bases from V and 6 from J; bases not matched to a gene: 2. The CDR3 loop spans 14 amino acids. CDR3 amino acids: CASSPDRGHEKLFF. The CDR3 DNA reads TGCGCCAGCAGCCCGGACAGGGGGCATGAAAAACTGTTTTTT.

As to this clone: The same CDR3 is also encoded by other DNA sequences in this sample. V and J are TRBV18 and TRBJ2-7, with D perhaps TRBD2 (6 bases). The germline V gene encodes CDR1 KGHSH and CDR2 LQKENI. This CDR3 spans 13 amino acids. V dropped 0 bases and J dropped 3 bases, with 6 bases sitting between them. CDR3 nucleotides: TGTGCCAGCTCACCACCGGGGGGCTACGAGCAGTACTTC. It yields the protein CASSPPGGYEQYF.